The 20 T cell receptor beta chains in this list originate from one sample, sequenced in a study of blood T cell repertoires in COVID-19. Sequenced by immunoSEQ multiplex PCR; TCRdb stores in-frame clones only, minus some. The table lists under 95,000 clones, roughly 82% of them singletons, with 1.2% in the top ten. Sequenced: peripheral blood. These receptors were collected from a woman of 80 years or more with acute or convalescent COVID-19.

The rearrangement joins TRBV6-5 to TRBJ1-1; 8 positions match TRBD1. The CDR3 contains 15 residues. Germline V gene lookup returns CDR1 MNHEY and CDR2 SVGAGI. Trimming took 0 bases from V and 1 from J; bases not matched to a gene: 1. CDR3 DNA sequence: TGTGCCAGCAGTTACTCCGGGACAGGGAACACTGAAGCTTTCTTT. This codes for CASSYSGTGNTEAFF.

The rearrangement uses TRBV28 and TRBJ2-1, with 7 bases matching TRBD2. Germline lookup yields CDR1 MDHEN and CDR2 SYDVKM. The CDR3 is made up of 14 amino acids. V lost 8 bases, J lost 6 bases, and 10 bases stayed unmatched. The CDR3 region is CASLGLRAINEQFF. In nucleotides, the CDR3 is TGTGCCAGCTTGGGACTAAGGGCCATCAATGAGCAGTTCTTC. Variable domain in full (rest from reference TRBV28 and TRBJ2-1): DVKVTQSSRYLVKRTGEKVFLECVQDMDHENMFWYRQDPGLGLRLIYFSYDVKMKEKGDIPEGYSVSREKKERFSLILESASTNQTSMYLCASLGLRAINEQFFGPGTRLTVL.

V and J are TRBV28 and TRBJ2-5; D remains ambiguous. This CDR3 region has 16 residues. The germline V and J ends were trimmed by 1 base and 2 bases, with 14 bases remaining between them. Germline V gene data show CDR1 as MDHEN and CDR2 as SYDVKM. The CDR3 sequence: CASSLYQTTRQETQYF. The CDR3 DNA reads TGTGCCAGCAGTTTATACCAGACAACTCGACAAGAGACCCAGTACTTC.

The chain employs TRBV7-3 and TRBJ1-6; TRBD1 matches at 10 bases. V dropped 6 bases and J dropped 9; count of bases not matched to a gene: 2. The CDR3 contains 13 residues. Per germline, CDR1 SGHTA and CDR2 FQGTGA. The CDR3 sequence is CASRRTGGSPLHF. CDR3 nucleotide sequence: TGTGCCAGCAGAAGGACAGGGGGTTCACCCCTCCACTTT.

A few counts support this clone. The chain employs TRBV3-1 (or the pseudogene TRBV3-2) and TRBJ1-3; TRBD1 is a possible D gene (5 bases). In germline, CDR1 is LGHDT, CDR2 YNNKEL (reference sequence). The V gene lost 4 bases and the J gene lost 5 bases, with 12 bases spanning the gap. The CDR3 consists of 14 residues. CDR3 bases: TGTGCCAGCAGCCTACAGGTTCTTAGAAACACCATATATTTT. Encoded protein: CASSLQVLRNTIYF.

The gene calls are TRBV28 and TRBJ1-1; 7 nucleotides align to TRBD1. The trim removed 1 base at V and 0 bases at J, leaving 20 bases unmatched. The V gene's germline CDR1 is MDHEN and CDR2 SYDVKM. The CDR3 contains 21 residues. CDR3 region: CASSLLGVSSSQGRMNTEAFF. CDR3 in DNA: TGTGCCAGCAGTTTATTGGGGGTCTCTTCCTCACAGGGGCGAATGAACACTGAAGCTTTCTTT.

The rearrangement links TRBV27 to TRBJ1-1, with D possibly being TRBD1 (6 bases). Trimming shortened V by 8 bases and J by 3 bases, and 16 bases separated the two germline ends. Germline V gene data show CDR1 as MNHEY and CDR2 as SMNVEV (reference sequence). The CDR3 sequence is 14 residues long. Here the CDR3 DNA reads TGTGCCAGCTCTAAGGGGGGGCGAGACACTGAAGCTTTCTTT. It encodes CASSKGGRDTEAFF.

This rearrangement joins TRBV15 to TRBJ1-5, with 7 bases identical to TRBD1. CDR3 length equals 15 residues. The germline V gene has CDR1 LNHNV and CDR2 YYDKDF (reference sequence). J lost 8 bases, V lost 0 bases, and 7 bases had no gene match. CDR3 DNA sequence: TGTGCCACCAGCAGAGATGGGACAGTAGGTGAGCCCCAGCATTTT. Translated, it gives CATSRDGTVGEPQHF.

The table lists this clone with a count of one. The DNA of the CDR3 is TGTGCCAGTAGACAGGGAGACTACGAGCAGTACTTC. Encoded protein: CASRQGDYEQYF. The chain links TRBV6-5 to TRBJ2-7, with TRBD1 identical over 7 bases. This CDR3 has 12 residues. Germline CDR1 MNHEY, CDR2 SVGAGI. The J segment lost 3 bases and the V segment lost 9 bases, leaving 5 bases of the junction unmatched.

The rearrangement links TRBV28 to TRBJ2-7; D is unresolved. This CDR3 spans 12 amino acids. Germline V CDR1 and CDR2: MDHEN, SYDVKM. Between the trimmed V and J ends, which lost 3 bases and 4 bases, there was a span of 7 bases. The CDR3 DNA reads TGTGCCAGCAGTTTCCTTCAGTACGAGCAGTACTTC. Translating gives CASSFLQYEQYF. Supplemented by reference TRBV28 and TRBJ2-7, the full variable domain reads DVKVTQSSRYLVKRTGEKVFLECVQDMDHENMFWYRQDPGLGLRLIYFSYDVKMKEKGDIPEGYSVSREKKERFSLILESASTNQTSMYLCASSFLQYEQYFGPGTRLTVT.

This clone was seen a single time. The sample holds other DNA sequences that translate to the same CDR3. This chain links TRBV11-2 with TRBJ2-7, with no clear D. Per the germline V gene, CDR1 is SGHAT and CDR2 is FQNNGV. V lost 4 bases and J 4 bases, leaving 5 bases between the germline ends. The CDR3 has 11 residues. The DNA for the CDR3 is TGTGCCAGCAGCTCGACATACGAGCAGTACTTC. The encoded protein is CASSSTYEQYF.

The chain combines TRBV5-4 with TRBJ2-5, with 7 positions matching TRBD1. Germline loops: CDR1 SGHNT, CDR2 YYREEE (reference sequence). After removal of 4 bases from V and 1 base from J, the junction contained 4 bases not matched to a gene. The CDR3 runs 14 residues. This CDR3 reads CASSGTVSQETQYF. CDR3 in DNA: TGTGCCAGCAGCGGGACAGTAAGCCAAGAGACCCAGTACTTC.

This chain connects TRBV6-6 to TRBJ2-7, with 7 bases matching TRBD2. The CDR3 runs 12 residues. V lost 5 bases to trimming and J lost 5 bases; unmatched junction nucleotides: 3. Germline assignment: CDR1 MNHNY and CDR2 SVGAGI (reference sequence). For the CDR3, the DNA is TGTGCCAGCAGTCGACTAGCCCACGAGCAGTACTTC. Encoded protein: CASSRLAHEQYF.

J is TRBJ1-1 and V is TRBV28, with D unclear. The CDR3 totals 12 residues. CDR1 and CDR2 (germline): MDHEN, SYDVKM. V gave up 1 base and J gave up 4 bases, with 4 bases separating them. The CDR3 protein is CASSLSLTEAFF. As DNA, the CDR3 is TGTGCCAGCAGTTTATCCCTCACTGAAGCTTTCTTT. The full variable domain, in which reference TRBV28 and TRBJ1-1 provide the parts outside the CDR3, is DVKVTQSSRYLVKRTGEKVFLECVQDMDHENMFWYRQDPGLGLRLIYFSYDVKMKEKGDIPEGYSVSREKKERFSLILESASTNQTSMYLCASSLSLTEAFFGQGTRLTVV.

A remark on this clone: The sample holds other DNA sequences that translate to the same CDR3. The CDR3 here is CASSQSVNTEAFF. The CDR3, as DNA: TGTGCCAGCAGCCAATCAGTGAACACTGAAGCTTTCTTT. This sequence joins TRBV3-1 (or the pseudogene TRBV3-2) and TRBJ1-1; D uncertain. With 2 bases removed from V and 0 bases from J, the gap between germline ends came to 4 bases. Germline V gene sequence: CDR1 LGHDT, CDR2 YNNKEL (reference sequence). This CDR3 contains 13 residues.

This clone was seen just once. The chain combines TRBV19 with TRBJ1-3, with D possibly TRBD1 on 5 matching bases. The CDR3 has 16 amino acids. The V end lost 5 bases, the J end lost 0 bases, and 14 bases lay between the germline ends. From germline, CDR1 is LNHDA and CDR2 SQIVND (reference sequence). The CDR3 sequence: CASSPGVVPSGNTIYF. The DNA for the CDR3 is TGTGCCAGTAGTCCGGGGGTGGTACCCTCTGGAAACACCATATATTTT.

The chain uses TRBV2 and TRBJ2-1; the match to TRBD2 covers 11 bases. Unmatched junction bases numbered 7, after V lost 4 bases and J lost 8 bases. Germline-derived CDR1 and CDR2 are SNHLY and FYNNEI. The CDR3 is 15 amino acids. CDR3 loop: CASSGVLAGVDEQFF. CDR3 sequence (DNA): TGTGCCAGCAGTGGGGTACTAGCGGGAGTCGATGAGCAGTTCTTC.

V usage is TRBV5-1 and J usage is TRBJ2-7, with 8 bases identical to TRBD1. Germline V CDR1 and CDR2: SGHRS, YFSETQ. The V and J ends lost 3 bases and 5 bases, in that order; junction bases with no gene match: 19. The CDR3 extends over 18 amino acids. The CDR3 spells CASSSGQALGSGLHEQYF. CDR3 nucleotide sequence: TGCGCCAGCAGCTCGGGACAGGCCTTAGGGTCCGGATTGCACGAGCAGTACTTC.

J is TRBJ2-3 and V is TRBV5-1; 9 bases line up with TRBD2. From germline, CDR1 is SGHRS and CDR2 YFSETQ. Trimming removed 4 bases from V and 2 bases from J; junction bases left unmatched: 2. This CDR3 is built from 14 residues. CDR3: CASSLAGSTDTQYF. The CDR3 coding sequence is TGCGCCAGCAGCCTAGCGGGGTCCACAGATACGCAGTATTTT.

The chain combines TRBV9 with TRBJ1-2, with a tentative D call TRBD1 (5 bases). The CDR3 is 14 amino acids. V was clipped by 4 bases and J by 2 bases, with 12 bases between them. Germline assignment: CDR1 SGDLS and CDR2 YYNGEE. The CDR3 spells CASSRGTVNYGYTF. The CDR3 bases are TGTGCCAGCAGCCGCGGGACTGTGAACTATGGCTACACCTTC.